The 15 T cell receptor beta chains given below trace back to one sample, sequenced in a study of beta chain features in type 1 diabetes. Study-wide results and limits: Shortening of TCRB CDR3s, moderate but significant, appeared in all four CD4+ subsets of Type 1 diabetes patients.

These TCRs are of unknown antigen specificity. The study reverse transcribed the entire isolated RNA, so it sequenced expressed TCRB transcripts. Clones were read by immunoSEQ multiplex PCR, and TCRdb kept only the in-frame ones, dropping some. The table has hundreds of thousands of clones, roughly an eighth seen once. Source material: naive CD4+ T cells from blood. These receptors were collected from a man aged 25-45 years with type 1 diabetes.

The rearrangement uses TRBV6-5 and TRBJ2-1, with a possible D match to TRBD1 (5 bases). Germline V gene sequence: CDR1 MNHEY, CDR2 SVGAGI. CDR3 size: 14 residues. V lost 6 bases to trimming and J lost 3 bases, with 12 bases between them. The CDR3 DNA reads TGTGCCAGCAGCTTAACCAGGGTCTACAATGAGCAGTTCTTC. Its translation is CASSLTRVYNEQFF.

The CDR3 region is CASSLEAQGGNTGELFF. As DNA, the CDR3 is TGTGCCAGCAGCTTAGAAGCACAGGGTGGCAACACCGGGGAGCTGTTTTTT. The chain carries TRBV7-9 and TRBJ2-2, with D possibly being TRBD1 (6 bases). Germline values: CDR1 SEHNR, CDR2 FQNEAQ (reference sequence). The V end was cut by 1 base, the J end by 2 bases, with 14 bases between. There are 17 residues in the CDR3.

This sequence joins TRBV5-1 and TRBJ2-5; D not resolved. V lost 4 bases and J 1 base, leaving 14 bases between the germline ends. Germline V CDR1 and CDR2: SGHRS, YFSETQ. This CDR3 is built from 15 residues. The chain's CDR3 is CASSTSGQSQETQYF. The DNA of the CDR3 is TGCGCCAGCAGCACGTCTGGCCAATCCCAAGAGACCCAGTACTTC.

J is TRBJ1-1 and V is TRBV4-3; no firm D call. V gave up 1 base and J gave up 3 bases, with 9 bases separating them. This CDR3 is built from 14 residues. Germline-derived CDR1 and CDR2 are LGHNA and YSLEER. As DNA, the CDR3 is TGCGCCAGCAGCCAAGGCCGGCAGGACACTGAAGCTTTCTTT. Amino acid sequence: CASSQGRQDTEAFF.

The V gene is TRBV4-2, the J gene TRBJ1-1; TRBD1 matches at 7 bases. The CDR3 runs to 16 residues. Germline V gene sequence: CDR1 LGHNA, CDR2 YNFKEQ. V trimming: 3 bases; J trimming: 1 base; junction bases outside the gene matches: 8. The CDR3 DNA is TGTGCCAGCAGCCAGATTGACAGGGACCGGAACACTGAAGCTTTCTTT. Translated, it gives CASSQIDRDRNTEAFF.

This clone has only a few counts. The gene calls are TRBV30 and TRBJ2-6; 7 bases fit TRBD2. The germline V gene encodes CDR1 GTSNPN and CDR2 SVGIG (reference sequence). V shed 0 bases, J shed 1 base, and the junction held 6 bases outside the gene matches. This CDR3 region has 17 residues. CDR3 nucleotides: TGTGCCTGGAGTGTCGGGGGGAGCTGGTCTGGGGCCAACGTCCTGACTTTC. Its translation: CAWSVGGSWSGANVLTF.

The chain links TRBV7-9 to TRBJ2-7; 9 nucleotides line up with TRBD1. The CDR3 has 15 residues. The germline V gene has CDR1 SEHNR and CDR2 FQNEAQ (reference sequence). Trimming removed 4 bases from V and 4 bases from J; junction bases left unmatched: 8. The CDR3 sequence: CASSSDRGQGYEQYF. The CDR3 DNA sequence: TGTGCCAGCAGCTCTGACCGAGGACAGGGGTACGAGCAGTACTTC. Drawing the rest from reference TRBV7-9 and TRBJ2-7, the complete variable domain is DTGVSQNPRHKITKRGQNVTFRCDPISEHNRLYWYRQTLGQGPEFLTYFQNEAQLEKSRLLSDRFSAERPKGSFSTLEIQRTEQGDSAMYLCASSSDRGQGYEQYFGPGTRLTVT.

This clone has a handful of counts. In the same sample, other DNA sequences code for this CDR3. This chain links TRBV11-2 with TRBJ2-1, with D unclear. The CDR3 length is 14 residues. CDR1 and CDR2 (germline): SGHAT, FQNNGV. The ends were cut back, 3 bases at V and 0 bases at J, with 6 bases in the middle. The CDR3 DNA reads as TGTGCCAGCAGCTTGGCCTCCTCCTACAATGAGCAGTTCTTC. Amino acid sequence: CASSLASSYNEQFF.

The rearrangement joins TRBV9 to TRBJ1-2; possibly TRBD1 for D (6 bases). CDR1 is SGDLS and CDR2 is YYNGEE in the germline V gene. CDR3 length: 14 residues. Trimming pared 2 bases from V and 3 bases from J, leaving 11 bases between. The CDR3 bases are TGTGCCAGCAGCGTCTCCACAGGGTACTATGGCTACACCTTC. Its translation: CASSVSTGYYGYTF. The whole variable domain, remainder taken from reference TRBV9 and TRBJ1-2, is DSGVTQTPKHLITATGQRVTLRCSPRSGDLSVYWYQQSLDQGLQFLIQYYNGEERAKGNILERFSAQQFPDLHSELNLSSLELGDSALYFCASSVSTGYYGYTFGSGTRLTVV.

The genes are TRBV5-4 and TRBJ2-6; 9 bases line up with TRBD1. Germline V gene sequence: CDR1 SGHNT, CDR2 YYREEE (reference sequence). This CDR3 is 17 amino acids long. V gave up 5 bases and J gave up 0 bases; unmatched junction bases: 6. This chain's CDR3 is CASRVGQGLSGANVLTF. The CDR3 DNA sequence: TGTGCCAGCAGGGTGGGACAGGGCCTCTCTGGGGCCAACGTCCTGACTTTC. The full variable domain, completed using reference TRBV5-4 and TRBJ2-6, is ETGVTQSPTHLIKTRGQQVTLRCSSQSGHNTVSWYQQALGQGPQFIFQYYREEENGRGNFPPRFSGLQFPNYSSELNVNALELDDSALYLCASRVGQGLSGANVLTFGAGSRLTVL.

This clone has just a few counts. The J gene is TRBJ1-2, the V gene TRBV2; D possibly corresponds to TRBD1 (5 bases). Germline-derived CDR1 and CDR2 are SNHLY and FYNNEI. The CDR3 extends over 13 amino acids. Trimming removed 4 bases at V and 6 bases at J, with 12 bases between. The CDR3 DNA follows: TGTGCCAGCAGTGCTGCCCCGGGGGATGGCTACACCTTC. As protein: CASSAAPGDGYTF.

This chain uses TRBV7-2 with TRBJ2-5; D possibly corresponds to TRBD2 (5 bases). CDR3 size: 14 residues. V lost 4 bases, J lost 5 bases, and 14 bases lay in between. CDR1 is SGHTA, CDR2 FQGNSA, per germline. In nucleotides, the CDR3 is TGTGCCAGCAGCTCTCCTACTAGTTGGGAGACCCAGTACTTC. Its translation: CASSSPTSWETQYF.

The chain combines TRBV27 with TRBJ2-5; 14 bases map to TRBD2. The CDR3 is made up of 16 amino acids. Germline CDR1 MNHEY, CDR2 SMNVEV (reference sequence). V lost 8 bases and J lost 5; bases outside the gene matches: 10. CDR3 in amino acids: CASRSLGLAGEETQYF. In DNA, the CDR3 is TGTGCCAGCCGGTCCTTGGGACTAGCGGGAGAGGAGACCCAGTACTTC.

This clone showed up just a few times. The chain is built from TRBV21-1 and TRBJ2-5; TRBD1 was called by the table and not checked on the DNA. TRBV21-1 is tagged as a pseudogene. CDR3 length: 13 residues. The DNA of the CDR3 is TGTGCCAGCAGCAAGCACACCCAAGAGACCCAGTACTTC. Protein sequence: CASSKHTQETQYF.

This chain joins TRBV5-1 and TRBJ2-5; D perhaps matches TRBD2 (5 bases). The V end was cut by 1 base, the J end by 1 base, with 8 bases between. Per the germline V gene, CDR1 is SGHRS and CDR2 is YFSETQ. The CDR3 has 14 residues. The CDR3 sequence is CASSLMGVQETQYF. Written as DNA, the CDR3 is TGCGCCAGCAGCTTGATGGGAGTCCAAGAGACCCAGTACTTC.